The table lists the clone carrying this TCR beta chain with many counts. Its specificity is unknown. This entry belongs to a study of Graves' ophthalmopathy and Graves' hyperthyroidism. Study-wide points: This model predicted ophthalmopathy progression (sensitivity 70% to 71%, specificity 72.22%). For separating ophthalmopathy from stable hyperthyroidism, a 13-signature model gave 87.88% sensitivity and 75% to 83% specificity.

The CDR3 contains 14 residues. Germline V gives CDR1 LNHNV, CDR2 YYDKDF (reference sequence). J gave up 2 bases and V 5 bases, and 5 bases lay outside the gene matches. The sequenced template was RNA, covering the TCR beta CDR3 region. RT-PCR in the first round used HTBI primers; a second-round multiplex PCR followed. TCRdb reprocessed the multiplex PCR reads via MiXCR and lists one record per CDR3 protein. Altogether 210,000 or so distinct CDR3 sequences are present, approximately 29% being singletons, with the ten largest covering about 8.2%. This receptor was obtained from a man between 50 and 59 years old with Graves' ophthalmopathy. This chain connects TRBV15 to TRBJ1-2; TRBD1 matches 7 bases. The sequenced sample was peripheral blood. CDR3 DNA: TGTGCCACCAGCCGAACGGGACAGAACTATGGCTACACCTTC. This encodes CATSRTGQNYGYTF.